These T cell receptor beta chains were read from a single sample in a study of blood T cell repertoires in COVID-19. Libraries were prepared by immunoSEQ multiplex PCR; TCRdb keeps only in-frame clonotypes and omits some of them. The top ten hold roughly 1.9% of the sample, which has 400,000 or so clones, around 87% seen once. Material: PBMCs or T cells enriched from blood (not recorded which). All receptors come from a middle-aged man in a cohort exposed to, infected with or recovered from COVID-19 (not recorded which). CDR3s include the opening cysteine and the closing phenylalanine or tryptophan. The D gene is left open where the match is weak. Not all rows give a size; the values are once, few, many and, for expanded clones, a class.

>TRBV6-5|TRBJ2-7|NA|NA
TGTGCCAGCAGTTACTCGACAGCTCTGTATGGCGAGCAGTACTTC
CASSYSTALYGEQYF
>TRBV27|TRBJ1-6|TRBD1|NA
TGTGCCAGCAACCCTACAGGGGTTTATCTTAATTCACCCCTCCACTTT
CASNPTGVYLNSPLHF
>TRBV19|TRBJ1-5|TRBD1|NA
TGTGCCAGTAGTCCACAGGGGGCGAGTGGCAATCAGCCCCAGCATTTT
CASSPQGASGNQPQHF
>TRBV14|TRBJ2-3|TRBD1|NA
TGTGCCAGCAGCCATATCGGACAGGTCGTTTCTGATACGCAGTATTTT
CASSHIGQVVSDTQYF
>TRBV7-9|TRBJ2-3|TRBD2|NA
TGTGCCAGCCCCGGGACTAGCGGGTCTACTAGCACAGATACGCAGTATTTT
CASPGTSGSTSTDTQYF
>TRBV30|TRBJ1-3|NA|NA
TGTGCCTGGAGTGGGGGCCGGCCTGGAAACACCATATATTTT
CAWSGGRPGNTIYF
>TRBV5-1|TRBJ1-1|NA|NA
TGCGCCAGCAGCCACGGACAGCTCAACACTGAAGCTTTCTTT
CASSHGQLNTEAFF
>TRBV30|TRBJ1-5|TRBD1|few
TGTGCCTGGGGGACAGGGCACAATCAGCCCCAGCATTTT
CAWGTGHNQPQHF
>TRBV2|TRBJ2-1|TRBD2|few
TGTGCCAGCAGTGCTAGCGGGAGGCCCTACAATGAGCAGTTCTTC
CASSASGRPYNEQFF
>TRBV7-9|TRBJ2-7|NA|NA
TGTGCCAGCAGCTTATTCGAGGACTCCTACGAGCAGTACTTC
CASSLFEDSYEQYF
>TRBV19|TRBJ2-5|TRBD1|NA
TGTGCCAGTAGCCCCCAGGGGGCGGGACAAGAGACCCAGTACTTC
CASSPQGAGQETQYF
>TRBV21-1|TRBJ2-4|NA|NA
TGTGCCAGCGTGACTAGCGGGAGTTCCAAAAACATTCAGTACTTC
CASVTSGSSKNIQYF
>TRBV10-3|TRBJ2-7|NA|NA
TGTGCCATCAACAATGACAGATCCTACGAGCAGTACTTC
CAINNDRSYEQYF
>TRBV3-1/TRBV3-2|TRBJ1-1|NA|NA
TGTGCCAGCAGTCATAACACTGAAGCTTTCTTT
CASSHNTEAFF
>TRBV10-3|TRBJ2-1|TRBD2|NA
TGTGCCATCAGCCCGACTAGCGGGGGGCTCAACAATGAGCAGTTCTTC
CAISPTSGGLNNEQFF
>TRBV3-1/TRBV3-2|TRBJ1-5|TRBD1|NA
TGTGCCAGCAGCCAAGATGCAGGGGGCGGTCAGCCCCAGCATTTT
CASSQDAGGGQPQHF